This T cell receptor (beta chain) derives from a study of CD8+ T cells in alopecia areata. Whole-study findings and limits: Higher clonality than in normal scalp was seen in lesional scalp, especially alopecia totalis/universalis.

Investigators isolated RNA and reverse transcribed it into cDNA to act as the sequencing template. TCRdb's table, derived via immunoSEQ multiplex PCR, lists solely in-frame clones and lacks some. Of 120,000 or so clones listed, about 50% are singletons. CDR3 length: 10 residues. Germline assignment: CDR1 SQVTM and CDR2 ANQGSEA. Trimming pared 4 bases from V and 8 bases from J, leaving 8 bases between. For this clone: Its antigen remains unknown.

Collection of lesional scalp punch biopsies and peripheral blood was performed in alopecia areata patients. The chain has TRBV29-1 and TRBJ1-1, with no clear D. The material sequenced was NKG2D-low CD8+ T cells sorted from blood. This sequence was found in a human donor with alopecia areata. CDR3 loop: CSVGEDEAFF. The CDR3 region has the DNA TGCAGCGTTGGGGAAGACGAAGCTTTCTTT.